The 30 T cell receptor beta chains below were found in one sample sequenced in a study of immune cell composition in non-small cell lung cancer. Normal lung sampling was at least 3 cm from the tumour, as distant as possible. Assay: immunoSEQ multiplex PCR; the TCRdb copy retains only in-frame clones and omits some. Among thousands of clones listed, less than 90% were seen once. Sequencing was performed on non-adjacent lung tissue. The source is a human donor with non-small cell lung cancer.

V gene TRBV7-9 combines with J gene TRBJ2-4; 9 positions agree with TRBD1. Germline CDR1 is SEHNR and CDR2 is FQNEAQ (reference sequence). The CDR3 consists of 15 residues. The V and J ends lost 5 bases and 8 bases, in that order; junction bases with no gene match: 10. CDR3 DNA sequence: TGTGCCAGCAGCCCTTGGGACAGGGCAAAGGACATTCAGTACTTC. Protein product: CASSPWDRAKDIQYF.

The chain employs TRBV7-3 and TRBJ2-1; 7 positions agree with TRBD2. After removal of 0 bases from V and 4 bases from J, the junction contained 3 bases not matched to a gene. The germline V gene has CDR1 SGHTA and CDR2 FQGTGA. CDR3 length: 15 amino acids. CDR3 protein: CASSLTPSGYNEQFF. The CDR3 DNA is TGTGCCAGCAGCTTAACCCCTAGCGGTTACAATGAGCAGTTCTTC.

CDR3: CASAPIQGANSYEQYF. The CDR3 coding sequence is TGTGCCAGCGCCCCGATACAGGGGGCTAACTCCTACGAGCAGTACTTC. The chain recombines TRBV19 with TRBJ2-7, with 9 bases lining up with TRBD1. J gave up 0 bases and V 9 bases, and 12 bases lay outside the gene matches. In germline, CDR1 is LNHDA, CDR2 SQIVND (reference sequence). The length of the CDR3 is 16 residues.

The V gene is TRBV18, the J gene TRBJ1-2, with TRBD1 matching 9 bases. The J segment lost 4 bases and the V segment lost 5 bases, leaving 8 bases of the junction unmatched. CDR3 length: 15 amino acids. Germline V CDR1 and CDR2: KGHSH, LQKENI. CDR3 loop: CASSVPGQGIYGYTF. The CDR3 nucleotides read TGTGCCAGCTCAGTCCCGGGACAGGGTATCTATGGCTACACCTTC.

The J gene is TRBJ2-5, the V gene TRBV7-8, with TRBD2 matching 13 bases. CDR1 is SGHVS and CDR2 is FQNEAQ in the germline V gene. Unmatched junction bases numbered 5, after V lost 5 bases and J lost 5 bases. CDR3 length equals 15 residues. The CDR3 region is CASSQGLAGTETQYF. Here the CDR3 DNA reads TGTGCCAGCAGCCAGGGACTAGCGGGGACGGAGACCCAGTACTTC.

The genes are TRBV30 and TRBJ1-1, with D unclear. V shed 0 bases and J shed 0 bases, with 5 bases lying between them. Germline-derived CDR1 and CDR2 are GTSNPN and SVGIG (reference sequence). The CDR3 has 13 amino acids. The CDR3 nucleotides are TGTGCCTGGAGTGTAACTGTGAACACTGAAGCTTTCTTT. The encoded protein is CAWSVTVNTEAFF.

The J gene is TRBJ2-7, the V gene TRBV6-5, with TRBD2 matching over 7 bases. J gave up 3 bases and V 0 bases, and 8 bases lay outside the gene matches. The CDR3 is made up of 16 amino acids. Germline V gives CDR1 MNHEY, CDR2 SVGAGI. The DNA for the CDR3 is TGTGCCAGCAGTTACTCGAGACTAGCTCGGGGCTACGAGCAGTACTTC. This sequence encodes CASSYSRLARGYEQYF.

The chain recombines TRBV19 with TRBJ1-5; TRBD1 might be the D (5 bases). The V end was cut by 0 bases, the J end by 2 bases, with 17 bases between. This CDR3 region has 18 residues. CDR1 is LNHDA and CDR2 is SQIVND in the germline V gene (reference sequence). The DNA of the CDR3 is TGTGCCAGTAGTATAGATCCGGTATTCGTCAGGGGCAATCAGCCCCAGCATTTT. Translation: CASSIDPVFVRGNQPQHF.

The chain is built from TRBV7-9 and TRBJ1-4; 7 nucleotides match TRBD1. The CDR3 consists of 14 residues. The germline CDR1 and CDR2 sequences are SEHNR and FQNEAQ (reference sequence). V shed 5 bases, J shed 7 bases, and the junction held 7 bases outside the gene matches. As DNA, the CDR3 is TGTGCCAGCAGCAAAACAGGGGATGGTGAAAAACTGTTTTTT. Its translation: CASSKTGDGEKLFF.

J is TRBJ1-1 and V is TRBV7-9; D uncertain. The CDR3 totals 14 residues. Germline loops: CDR1 SEHNR, CDR2 FQNEAQ (reference sequence). The ends were cut back, 1 base at V and 4 bases at J, with 10 bases in the middle. The CDR3 coding sequence is TGTGCCAGCAGCTTAGTGCAGGTTGCCACTGAAGCTTTCTTT. Translation: CASSLVQVATEAFF.

The V and J genes are TRBV6-1 and TRBJ1-4, with D tentatively TRBD1 (6 bases). The germline CDR1 and CDR2 sequences are MNHNS and SASEGT. V lost 0 bases to trimming and J lost 7 bases, with 12 bases between them. The CDR3 runs 15 residues. The CDR3 loop reads CASSEARGGVEKLFF. The CDR3 DNA is TGTGCCAGCAGTGAAGCGAGGGGGGGGGTTGAAAAACTGTTTTTT.

In DNA form, the CDR3 reads TGTGCCAGTAGTACCACCCCGACAGAGCGCGAGCAGTACTTC. Amino acids: CASSTTPTEREQYF. The chain recombines TRBV19 with TRBJ2-7; the D gene is possibly TRBD1 (5 bases). V dropped 4 bases and J dropped 6 bases, with 16 bases sitting between them. CDR3 length: 14 amino acids. The V gene's germline CDR1 is LNHDA and CDR2 SQIVND (reference sequence).

The J gene is TRBJ1-1, the V gene TRBV6-5; D possibly corresponds to TRBD1 (5 bases). The CDR3 totals 15 residues. CDR1 MNHEY and CDR2 SVGAGI come from the germline V gene. With 0 bases removed from V and 0 bases from J, the gap between germline ends came to 8 bases. CDR3 protein: CASSYSPGMNTEAFF. CDR3 DNA sequence: TGTGCCAGCAGTTACTCGCCAGGGATGAACACTGAAGCTTTCTTT.

The chain combines TRBV4-3 with TRBJ1-1, with D unclear. The germline V and J ends were trimmed by 4 bases and 0 bases, with 12 bases remaining between them. From germline, CDR1 is LGHNA and CDR2 YSLEER. The CDR3 consists of 15 residues. The DNA for the CDR3 is TGCGCCAGCAGCCCCTCCAGGATCATGAACACTGAAGCTTTCTTT. Protein sequence: CASSPSRIMNTEAFF.

The chain recombines TRBV4-2 with TRBJ1-1; D may be TRBD1 (5 bases). This CDR3 comprises 14 residues. V was trimmed by 6 bases and J by 0 bases, leaving 11 bases between them. Germline V gene data show CDR1 as LGHNA and CDR2 as YNFKEQ. The CDR3 is CASSRDSVNTEAFF. The CDR3 nucleotides are TGTGCCAGCAGTCGTGACAGCGTGAACACTGAAGCTTTCTTT.

J is TRBJ2-4 and V is TRBV28; 10 positions agree with TRBD1. The CDR3 is 15 residues long. The V and J ends lost 6 bases and 5 bases, in that order; junction bases with no gene match: 7. Per germline, CDR1 MDHEN and CDR2 SYDVKM. The CDR3 loop reads CASSQIGTGENIQYF. The CDR3 nucleotides read TGTGCCAGCAGCCAGATCGGGACAGGGGAAAACATTCAGTACTTC.

Judged by abundance, this clone is large. This sequence joins TRBV30 and TRBJ1-5; 7 nucleotides align to TRBD1. Germline V gene sequence: CDR1 GTSNPN, CDR2 SVGIG (reference sequence). This CDR3 region has 13 residues. V shed 5 bases, J shed 6 bases, and the junction held 7 bases outside the gene matches. The DNA for the CDR3 is TGTGCCTGGCAACAGGGGCCGGCTCAGCCCCAGCATTTT. It is translated as CAWQQGPAQPQHF.

This chain connects TRBV28 to TRBJ2-7; 9 nucleotides align to TRBD1. CDR3 length equals 15 residues. The germline V gene has CDR1 MDHEN and CDR2 SYDVKM. V lost 7 bases and J lost 4; bases outside the gene matches: 11. CDR3 in amino acids: CASTGTGTGIYEQYF. CDR3 nucleotides: TGTGCCAGCACTGGTACCGGGACAGGGATTTACGAGCAGTACTTC.

The chain joins TRBV7-8 to TRBJ1-2, with 7 bases fitting TRBD1. Germline CDR1 reads SGHVS; CDR2 reads FQNEAQ. V shed 4 bases, J shed 3 bases, and the junction held 14 bases outside the gene matches. The CDR3 runs 17 residues. The CDR3 DNA sequence: TGTGCCAGCAGCTCGCCATGGAGTCAGGGGGTTCACTATGGCTACACCTTC. This sequence encodes CASSSPWSQGVHYGYTF.

The gene calls are TRBV7-2 and TRBJ1-2; D ambiguous. The CDR3 has 13 amino acids. The germline V and J ends were trimmed by 4 bases and 4 bases, with 10 bases remaining between them. Germline V gene sequence: CDR1 SGHTA, CDR2 FQGNSA. CDR3 coding DNA: TGTGCCAGCAGCTCAGGAGGGTCCTATGGCTACACCTTC. It translates to CASSSGGSYGYTF.

As regards this clone: A read error may account for a junction end that differs from germline. The chain uses TRBV5-3 and TRBJ2-7; TRBD2 is a possible D gene (5 bases). TRBV5-3 is known as an ORF, though its function is uncertain. The CDR3 consists of 15 residues. CDR3 region: CASSLRERWVYEQYF. CDR3 nucleotides: TGTGCCAGCAGCTTGAGAGAGCGGTGGGTCTACGAGCAGTACTTC.

This clone was observed a few times. The chain is built from TRBV4-1 and TRBJ2-2; TRBD2 is a possible D gene (6 bases). The CDR3 is 15 amino acids. Per germline, CDR1 MGHRA and CDR2 YSYEKL. V lost 3 bases to trimming and J lost 4 bases, with 12 bases between them. The CDR3 coding sequence is TGCGCCAGCAGCCAGTCCTCCGGGGGCACCGGGGAGCTGTTTTTT. Translation: CASSQSSGGTGELFF.

This sequence joins TRBV6-5 and TRBJ1-1; 7 bases are a match to TRBD1. CDR1 MNHEY and CDR2 SVGAGI come from the germline V gene. V lost 4 bases and J lost 1; bases outside the gene matches: 3. This CDR3 has 14 residues. Here the CDR3 reads CASSSRTGNTEAFF. The CDR3 DNA is TGTGCCAGCAGTTCCCGGACAGGGAACACTGAAGCTTTCTTT.

The chain has TRBV18 and TRBJ2-7; TRBD1 matches 8 bases. The CDR3 runs 14 residues. The ends lost 2 bases at V and 0 bases at J; junction bases unmatched: 0. The germline CDR1 and CDR2 sequences are KGHSH and LQKENI. The CDR3 spells CASSPGQGSYEQYF. The CDR3 DNA is TGTGCCAGCTCACCAGGACAGGGCTCCTACGAGCAGTACTTC.

The rearrangement joins TRBV4-2 to TRBJ1-4, with a weak D call TRBD1 (5 bases). Trimming took off 3 bases at V and 4 bases at J, with 9 bases between the two ends. CDR3 length: 14 amino acids. Germline V gives CDR1 LGHNA, CDR2 YNFKEQ. CDR3 region: CASSQTESNEKLFF. In nucleotides, the CDR3 is TGTGCCAGCAGCCAGACAGAGAGTAATGAAAAACTGTTTTTT.

The chain recombines TRBV4-1 with TRBJ1-3, with a weak D call TRBD1 (5 bases). Germline CDR1 reads MGHRA; CDR2 reads YSYEKL. Trimming took 0 bases from V and 0 from J, leaving 15 bases between them. This CDR3 has 18 amino acids. The CDR3, as DNA: TGCGCCAGCAGCCAAGATCGTTGGCAGGGCGTCTCTGGAAACACCATATATTTT. It translates to CASSQDRWQGVSGNTIYF.

This chain uses TRBV5-1 with TRBJ1-1; 8 nucleotides line up with TRBD1. Trimming removed 2 bases from V and 2 bases from J; junction bases left unmatched: 5. CDR3 length equals 15 residues. CDR1 SGHRS and CDR2 YFSETQ come from the germline V gene. CDR3 in amino acids: CASSFEAGGNTEAFF. Written as DNA, the CDR3 is TGCGCCAGCAGCTTTGAAGCAGGGGGCAACACTGAAGCTTTCTTT. The full variable domain, with the rest looked up from reference TRBV5-1 and TRBJ1-1, is KAGVTQTPRYLIKTRGQQVTLSCSPISGHRSVSWYQQTPGQGLQFLFEYFSETQRNKGNFPGRFSGRQFSNSRSEMNVSTLELGDSALYLCASSFEAGGNTEAFFGQGTRLTVV.

The chain has TRBV5-1 and TRBJ1-5, with 8 bases lining up with TRBD1. V shed 4 bases, J shed 0 bases, and the junction held 15 bases outside the gene matches. Germline CDR1 SGHRS, CDR2 YFSETQ. This CDR3 is built from 19 residues. The CDR3 protein is CASSQSLGQGGYSNQPQHF. As DNA, the CDR3 is TGCGCCAGCAGCCAGTCCTTAGGACAGGGAGGATATAGCAATCAGCCCCAGCATTTT.

This clone was counted once. The J gene is TRBJ1-2, the V gene TRBV6-5; no reliable D call. V was pared by 6 bases and J by 3 bases, with 11 bases between. In germline, CDR1 is MNHEY, CDR2 SVGAGI. This CDR3 is built from 13 residues. CDR3: CASRSRDDYGYTF. The DNA for the CDR3 is TGTGCCAGCAGAAGTCGGGATGACTATGGCTACACCTTC.

V gene TRBV10-2 combines with J gene TRBJ1-2, with D maybe TRBD1 (5 bases). The germline V and J ends were trimmed by 1 base and 8 bases, with 14 bases remaining between them. Germline CDR1 WSHSY, CDR2 SAAADI. The CDR3 extends over 14 amino acids. The chain's CDR3 is CASSEYTQGGGYTF. The CDR3 nucleotides read TGCGCCAGCAGTGAGTACACTCAGGGAGGCGGCTACACCTTC.